The entry below describes one TCR beta chain. CD8+ and CD4+ T cells circulating in blood were sequenced for TCR beta. This sample was included in a study of CD8 T cells in Susac syndrome. Random hexamers were used to reverse transcribe the RNA input (roughly 0.5 to 1 ug). The immunoSEQ assay covered 54 Vbeta and 13 Jbeta segments for CDR3. Via MiXCR, TCRdb re-called the immunoSEQ multiplex PCR reads, giving one row per CDR3 protein. The sample contains around 150,000 distinct CDR3 sequences, approximately 94% of which appear only once. The CDR3 spans 11 residues. Trimming took 6 bases from V and 6 from J, leaving 5 bases between them. Germline CDR1 and CDR2: SGHAT and FQNNGV.

V and J are TRBV11-2 and TRBJ2-2; the D gene is possibly TRBD2 (5 bases). What was sequenced was CD4+ T cells from PBMCs. This receptor was obtained from a human donor with multiple sclerosis. Written as DNA, the CDR3 is TGTGCCAGCAGACTAGCCGGGGAGCTGTTTTTT. Amino acids: CASRLAGELFF.